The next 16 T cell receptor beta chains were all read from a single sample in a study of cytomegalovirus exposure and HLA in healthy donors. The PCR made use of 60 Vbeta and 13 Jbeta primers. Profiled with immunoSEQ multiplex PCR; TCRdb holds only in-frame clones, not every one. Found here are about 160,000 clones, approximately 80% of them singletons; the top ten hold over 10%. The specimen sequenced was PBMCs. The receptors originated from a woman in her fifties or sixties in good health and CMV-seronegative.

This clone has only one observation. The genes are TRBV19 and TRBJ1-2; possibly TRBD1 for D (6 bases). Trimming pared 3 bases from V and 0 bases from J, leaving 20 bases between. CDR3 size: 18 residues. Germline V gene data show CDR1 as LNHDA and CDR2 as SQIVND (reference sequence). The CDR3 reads CASSIPADRLGANYGYTF. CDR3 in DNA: TGTGCCAGTAGTATTCCAGCCGACAGGTTGGGGGCTAACTATGGCTACACCTTC.

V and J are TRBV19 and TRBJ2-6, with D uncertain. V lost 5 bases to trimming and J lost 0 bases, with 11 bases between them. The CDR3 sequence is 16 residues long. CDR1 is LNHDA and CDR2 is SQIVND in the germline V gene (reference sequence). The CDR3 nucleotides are TGTGCCAGTAGTTCGGTAGCCCGCTCTGGGGCCAACGTCCTGACTTTC. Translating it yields CASSSVARSGANVLTF.

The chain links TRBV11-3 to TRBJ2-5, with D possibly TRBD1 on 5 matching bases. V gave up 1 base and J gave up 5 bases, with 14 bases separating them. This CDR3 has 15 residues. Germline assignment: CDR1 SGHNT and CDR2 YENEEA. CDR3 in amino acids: CASSLGSRDVETQYF. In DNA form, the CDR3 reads TGTGCCAGCAGCTTAGGGTCCAGGGATGTGGAGACCCAGTACTTC.

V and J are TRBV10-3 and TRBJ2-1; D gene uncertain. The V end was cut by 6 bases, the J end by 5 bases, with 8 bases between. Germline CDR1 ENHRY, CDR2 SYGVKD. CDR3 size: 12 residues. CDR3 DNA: TGTGCCATCAGCCAGATTAACAATGAGCAGTTCTTC. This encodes CAISQINNEQFF.

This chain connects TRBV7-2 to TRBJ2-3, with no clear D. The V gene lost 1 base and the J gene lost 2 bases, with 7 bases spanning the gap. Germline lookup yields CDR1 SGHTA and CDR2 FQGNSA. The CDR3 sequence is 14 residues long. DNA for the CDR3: TGTGCCAGCAGCTTAGTTAGTTTCACAGATACGCAGTATTTT. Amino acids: CASSLVSFTDTQYF.

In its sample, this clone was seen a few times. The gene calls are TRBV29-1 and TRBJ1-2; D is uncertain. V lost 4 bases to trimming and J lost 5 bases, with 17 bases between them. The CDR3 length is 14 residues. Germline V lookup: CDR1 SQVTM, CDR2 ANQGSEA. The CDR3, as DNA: TGCAGCGTTGGATCGGGAACGAACAATTATGGCTACACCTTC. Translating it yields CSVGSGTNNYGYTF.

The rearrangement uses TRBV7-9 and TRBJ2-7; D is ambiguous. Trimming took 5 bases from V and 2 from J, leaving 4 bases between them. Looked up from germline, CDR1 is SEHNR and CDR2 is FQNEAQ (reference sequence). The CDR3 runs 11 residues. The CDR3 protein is CASSRAYEQYF. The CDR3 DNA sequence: TGTGCCAGCAGCCGCGCCTACGAGCAGTACTTC.

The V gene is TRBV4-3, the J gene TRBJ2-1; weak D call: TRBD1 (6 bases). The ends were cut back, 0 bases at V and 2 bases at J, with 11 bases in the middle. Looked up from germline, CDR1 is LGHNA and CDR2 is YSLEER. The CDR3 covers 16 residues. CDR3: CASSQDRAGAYNEQFF. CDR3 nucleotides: TGCGCCAGCAGCCAAGATCGAGCAGGGGCCTACAATGAGCAGTTCTTC.

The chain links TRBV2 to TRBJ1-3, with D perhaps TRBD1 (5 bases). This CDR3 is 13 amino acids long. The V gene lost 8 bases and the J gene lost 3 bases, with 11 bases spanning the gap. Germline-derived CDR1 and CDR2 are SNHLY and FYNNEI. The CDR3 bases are TGTGCCAGCTTTAGAAGGGGTGGAAACACCATATATTTT. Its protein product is CASFRRGGNTIYF.

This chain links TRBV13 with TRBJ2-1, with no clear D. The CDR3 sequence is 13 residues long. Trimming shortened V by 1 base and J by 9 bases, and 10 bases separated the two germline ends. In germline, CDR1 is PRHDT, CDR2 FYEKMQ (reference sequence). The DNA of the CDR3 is TGTGCCAGCAGCTTAGCGCGGAAACCTGAGCAGTTCTTC. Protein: CASSLARKPEQFF.

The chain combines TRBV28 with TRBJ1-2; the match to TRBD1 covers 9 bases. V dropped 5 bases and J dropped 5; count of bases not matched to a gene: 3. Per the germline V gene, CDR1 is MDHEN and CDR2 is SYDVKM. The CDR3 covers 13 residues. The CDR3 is CASSLGTGYGYTF. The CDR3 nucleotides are TGTGCCAGCAGTCTCGGGACAGGGTATGGCTACACCTTC.

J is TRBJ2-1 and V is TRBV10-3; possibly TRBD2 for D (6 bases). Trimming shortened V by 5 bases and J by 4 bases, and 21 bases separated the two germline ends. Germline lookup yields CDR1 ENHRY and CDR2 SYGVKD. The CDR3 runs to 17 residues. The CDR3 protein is CAISPRAGPAGYNEQFF. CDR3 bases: TGTGCCATCAGTCCCCGGGCGGGACCCGCCGGGTACAATGAGCAGTTCTTC.

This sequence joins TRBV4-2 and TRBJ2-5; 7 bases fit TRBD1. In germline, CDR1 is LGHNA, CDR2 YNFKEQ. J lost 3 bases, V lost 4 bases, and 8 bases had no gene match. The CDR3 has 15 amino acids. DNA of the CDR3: TGTGCCAGCAGCCCACTCTCCGGGACAGAAGAGACCCAGTACTTC. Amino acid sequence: CASSPLSGTEETQYF.

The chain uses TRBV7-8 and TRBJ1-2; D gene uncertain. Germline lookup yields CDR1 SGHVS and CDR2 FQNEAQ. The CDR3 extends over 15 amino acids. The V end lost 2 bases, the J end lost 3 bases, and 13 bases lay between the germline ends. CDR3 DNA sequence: TGTGCCAGCAGCTTATCAGCGTCAGTCTACTATGGCTACACCTTC. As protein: CASSLSASVYYGYTF.

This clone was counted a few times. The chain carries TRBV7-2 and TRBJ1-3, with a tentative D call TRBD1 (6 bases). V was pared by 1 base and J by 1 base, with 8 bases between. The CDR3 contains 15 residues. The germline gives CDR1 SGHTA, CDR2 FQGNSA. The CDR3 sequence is CASSLDRVSGNTIYF. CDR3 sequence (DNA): TGTGCCAGCAGCTTAGACAGGGTATCTGGAAACACCATATATTTT.

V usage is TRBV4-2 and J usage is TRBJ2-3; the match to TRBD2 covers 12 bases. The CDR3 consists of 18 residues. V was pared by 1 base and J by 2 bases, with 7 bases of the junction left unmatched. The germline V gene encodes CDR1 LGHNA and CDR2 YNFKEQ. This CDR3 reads CASSQGTGLAGITDTQYF. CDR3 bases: TGTGCCAGCAGCCAAGGGACTGGACTAGCGGGAATCACAGATACGCAGTATTTT.